The clone carrying this T cell receptor (beta chain) appeared once. What it binds is unknown. The junction differs from germline at one of its ends, possibly a read error. These data come from a study of cytomegalovirus exposure and HLA in healthy donors. Broader study findings: Accounts indicate the classifier identified cytomegalovirus status with strong specificity and sensitivity.

The CDR3 is made up of 15 amino acids. CDR1 and CDR2 from the germline V gene are SGHRS and YFSETQ. Use of 60 Vbeta and 13 Jbeta primers characterized the PCR. Method: immunoSEQ multiplex PCR; TCRdb's copy keeps in-frame clones and lacks some. The sample includes 90,000 to 150,000 clones, about four fifths of them seen just once. Sequenced: PBMCs. The chain carries TRBV5-1 and TRBJ2-6; 7 nucleotides align to TRBD1. The TCR was taken from a young woman in good health and CMV-seronegative. The CDR3 coding sequence is TGCGCCGGGGGACAGCACAGCTCTGGGGCCAACGTCCCGACTTTC. This sequence encodes CAGGQHSSGANVPTF. The full variable domain, completed using reference TRBV5-1 and TRBJ2-6, is KAGVTQTPRYLIKTRGQQVTLSCSPISGHRSVSWYQQTPGQGLQFLFEYFSETQRNKGNFPGRFSGRQFSNSRSEMNVSTLELGDSALYLCAGGQHSSGANVPTFGAGSRLTVL.